These 19 T cell receptor beta chains were sequenced from one sample in a study of tumor and adjacent non-tumor tissue in lung cancer. TCRbeta libraries were built with three rounds of nested PCR, modified from ARM-PCR. TCRdb used MiXCR to reprocess the multiplex PCR reads, holding one entry per CDR3 protein. The profile shows some 100,000 distinct CDR3 sequences, over 55% of them singletons. This sample's RNA came from whole unsorted tissue. More than 3 cm separated this lung sample from the edge of the tumor. The sample taken for sequencing was distant non-tumor lung tissue. The receptors come from a man aged 25 to 45 with non-small cell lung cancer.

Remarks on this clonotype: One junction end disagrees with the germline gene, perhaps due to a read error. The V and J genes are TRBV11-1 and TRBJ2-4, with unresolved D. The germline V gene encodes CDR1 SGHAT and CDR2 FQDESV (reference sequence). The CDR3 runs to 16 residues. The CDR3 DNA reads TGTGTCAGCACCCACTCAGGCTGTGCGACCAAAAACATTGAGTACTTC. It codes for CVSTHSGCATKNIEYF.

This clonotype is medium-sized in the sample. The chain links TRBV20-1 to TRBJ2-1, with 7 bases aligning to TRBD2. J was trimmed by 7 bases and V by 0 bases; bases with no gene match: 0. Germline V gives CDR1 DFQATT, CDR2 SNEGSKA (reference sequence). The length of the CDR3 is 12 residues. The CDR3 reads CSARERENEQFF. Here the CDR3 DNA reads TGCAGTGCTAGAGAGCGGGAGAATGAGCAGTTCTTC.

With regard to this clonotype: A read error may explain this, as a much larger clone is one base away. The chain joins TRBV20-1 to TRBJ1-4; D gene ambiguous. This CDR3 comprises 12 residues. Trimming stripped 6 bases from V and 10 bases from J, with 15 bases between. CDR1 DFQATT and CDR2 SNEGSKA come from the germline V gene (reference sequence). CDR3 nucleotides: TGCAGTGCGTACGAAATCGGCGTAAAACTGTTTTTT. Translated: CSAYEIGVKLFF.

A remark on this clonotype: Relative to the germline gene, one junction end is altered; a read error may explain this. This chain uses TRBV20-1 with TRBJ2-1; D may correspond to TRBD1 or TRBD2 (6 bases each). CDR1 is DFQATT, CDR2 SNEGSKA, per germline (reference sequence). CDR3 size: 12 residues. CDR3 DNA sequence: TGCAGTACTAGGGGGGCGGCGGATGAGCAGTTCTTC. Translating it yields CSTRGAADEQFF.

This clonotype showed up just a few times. V and J are TRBV25-1 and TRBJ1-2, with a possible D match to TRBD1 (5 bases). Trimming shortened V by 4 bases and J by 6 bases, and 6 bases separated the two germline ends. The CDR3 runs to 11 residues. The germline V gene encodes CDR1 MGHDK and CDR2 SYGVNS. The CDR3 bases are TGTGCCAGCAGTGTGGGGGATGGCTACACCTTC. It translates to CASSVGDGYTF.

V gene TRBV7-9 combines with J gene TRBJ2-3, with D possibly matching TRBD2 (5 bases). The CDR3 contains 12 residues. V lost 8 bases, J lost 6 bases, and 12 bases lay in between. Germline assignment: CDR1 SEHNR and CDR2 FQNEAQ (reference sequence). Here the CDR3 reads CASGAGGDTQYF. DNA of the CDR3: TGTGCCAGCGGCGCTGGCGGGGATACGCAGTATTTT.

This rearrangement joins TRBV29-1 to TRBJ2-1; the D is unclear. In germline, CDR1 is SQVTM, CDR2 ANQGSEA. This CDR3 has 11 residues. CDR3 sequence (DNA): TGCATCCCTGTCACCAACGATGAGCAGTTCTTC. It specifies CIPVTNDEQFF.

The rearrangement links TRBV6-5 to TRBJ2-6, with D unclear. Looked up from germline, CDR1 is MNHEY and CDR2 is SVGAGI. The V end was cut by 8 bases, the J end by 4 bases, with 21 bases between. CDR3 length: 17 amino acids. CDR3 nucleotide sequence: TGTGCCAGCGCTTCTGACACCTTATGGGCAGGGGCCAACGTCCTGACTTTC. Residues: CASASDTLWAGANVLTF.

A few counts support this clonotype. This could be a read error, since a much larger clone is one nucleotide away. The CDR3 protein is CASRVNEKLFF. The CDR3 DNA sequence: TGTGCCAGCAGGGTTAATGAAAAACTGTTTTTT. This sequence joins TRBV12-3 or TRBV12-4 and TRBJ1-4; no definite D call. The V end was cut by 6 bases, the J end by 4 bases, with 3 bases between. This CDR3 region has 11 residues.

This clonotype was seen only a few times. This may stem from a read error, because a much larger clone lies one nucleotide away. The chain combines TRBV4-2 with TRBJ2-7; D assignment may be TRBD1 or TRBD2 (5 bases each). Looked up from germline, CDR1 is LGHNA and CDR2 is YNFKEQ. The germline V and J ends were trimmed by 4 bases and 6 bases, with 16 bases remaining between them. This CDR3 spans 14 amino acids. CDR3 sequence (DNA): TGTGCCAGCAGCCCGACCAGCGCTGGGGGCGAGCAGTACTTC. Its protein product is CASSPTSAGGEQYF.

This clonotype was seen repeatedly, ten times or more. The CDR3 nucleotides are TGTGCCAGCAGTGCTTGGACAGGGGGGTCCTACGAGCAGTACTTC. Its translation is CASSAWTGGSYEQYF. This chain uses TRBV6-2 or TRBV6-3 with TRBJ2-7; 10 bases line up with TRBD1. V trimming: 5 bases; J trimming: 1 base; junction bases outside the gene matches: 5. Germline V CDR1 and CDR2: MNHEY, SVGEGT. The CDR3 is 15 residues long.

To note about this clonotype: An end of the junction does not agree with germline; a read error may underlie this. CDR3 in amino acids: CSALTGTSVLYEQFF. The CDR3 coding sequence is TGCAGTGCCCTGACTGGGACTAGCGTTCTCTATGAACAGTTCTTC. The J gene is TRBJ2-1, the V gene TRBV20-1, with 10 bases that match TRBD2. CDR3 size: 15 residues. Germline assignment: CDR1 DFQATT and CDR2 SNEGSKA (reference sequence).

Concerning this clonotype itself: A junction end diverges from the germline sequence, so it may reflect a read error. The gene calls are TRBV24-1 and TRBJ2-5, with TRBD1 matching 7 bases. This CDR3 has 16 residues. Looked up from germline, CDR1 is KGHDR and CDR2 is SFDVKD. The CDR3 here is CTTSDLHRGNEESQYF. Written as DNA, the CDR3 is TGTACCACCAGTGATTTGCACAGGGGAAACGAAGAGTCCCAGTACTTC.

This clonotype appeared many times. V gene TRBV20-1 combines with J gene TRBJ2-1; the match to TRBD2 covers 7 bases. V gave up 3 bases and J gave up 5 bases; unmatched junction bases: 1. Germline assignment: CDR1 DFQATT and CDR2 SNEGSKA (reference sequence). This CDR3 is 12 amino acids long. CDR3 sequence: CSASGLDNEQFF. The DNA for the CDR3 is TGCAGTGCTAGTGGACTAGACAATGAGCAGTTCTTC.

The chain is built from TRBV6-5 and TRBJ1-5, with D unclear. The length of the CDR3 is 14 residues. Trimming removed 5 bases from V and 3 bases from J, with 11 bases in between. The germline gives CDR1 MNHEY, CDR2 SVGAGI. This chain's CDR3 is CASSTPRDNQPQHF. Written as DNA, the CDR3 is TGTGCCAGCAGTACGCCTAGGGACAATCAGCCCCAGCATTTT.

This clonotype was seen many times. J is TRBJ2-5 and V is TRBV7-8; TRBD2 matches 12 bases. Germline loops: CDR1 SGHVS, CDR2 FQNEAQ. J lost 4 bases, V lost 1 base, and 10 bases had no gene match. This CDR3 is 18 amino acids long. The CDR3 loop is CASSLGPSGRARGETQYF. The CDR3 DNA reads TGTGCCAGCAGCTTAGGGCCTAGCGGGAGGGCCAGGGGAGAGACCCAGTACTTC.

There are many counts of this clonotype. The chain carries TRBV6-5 and TRBJ2-7; 8 positions match TRBD2. The germline V gene has CDR1 MNHEY and CDR2 SVGAGI. Trimming cost V 6 bases and J 6 bases; bases outside gene matches: 7. The CDR3 covers 13 residues. CDR3 in amino acids: CASSPGGVGEQYF. Here the CDR3 DNA reads TGTGCCAGCAGCCCCGGGGGGGTTGGCGAGCAGTACTTC.

There are a few counts of this clonotype. A read error may be the cause here, since a much bigger clone is one base away. V usage is TRBV4-3 and J usage is TRBJ2-7; 8 bases match TRBD2. The CDR3 is 15 amino acids. The germline V gene encodes CDR1 LGHNA and CDR2 YSLEER. In DNA form, the CDR3 reads TGCGCCAGCAGGCAAGCCAGGGGACTAGGCTACGAGCAGTACTTC. Its protein product is CASRQARGLGYEQYF.

The genes are TRBV20-1 and TRBJ1-2, with D perhaps TRBD1 (6 bases). There are 11 residues in the CDR3. Germline V gives CDR1 DFQATT, CDR2 SNEGSKA (reference sequence). The CDR3 loop is CRIGDTYGYTF. The CDR3 DNA is TGCAGGATAGGGGACACCTACGGCTACACCTTC.